This T cell receptor beta chain was profiled in a study of blood T cell repertoires in COVID-19. Looking at the study overall: The United States, Italy and Spain provided the acute and convalescent COVID-19 samples. PBMCs, B-cell-depleted T cells, or T cells provided the cDNA or gDNA that made up the material.

Per the original methods: The assay estimated nucleated cells by amplifying reference gene primers. The table came from immunoSEQ multiplex PCR; TCRdb's copy has only in-frame clones and leaves some out. V and J calls plus clone size are reproduced from that table; the DNA served to infer D and trimming. The top ten hold 7.5% to 9% of the sample, which has fewer than 85,000 clones, about 93% seen once. Germline V gene lookup returns CDR1 MNHEY and CDR2 SVGAGI. J gave up 8 bases and V 5 bases, and 11 bases lay outside the gene matches. The CDR3 runs 15 residues. Sequencing used peripheral blood. The sequence was obtained from a human donor in a cohort sampled during active COVID-19. The chain links TRBV6-5 to TRBJ1-4, with 7 bases aligning to TRBD1. This CDR3 is CASSRQGLTQEKLFF. The CDR3 DNA follows: TGTGCCAGCAGTCGACAGGGTCTCACTCAGGAAAAACTGTTTTTT.